These T cell receptor beta chains were read from a single sample in a study of T-cell reconstitution after alpha-beta-depleted transplantation in children. TCRdb re-called the PCR reads with MiXCR, one entry per CDR3 protein. The data show fewer than 750,000 distinct CDR3 sequences, 27% seen once. The source was PBMCs, collected before TCRalphabeta/CD19-depleted stem cell transplant. The receptors shown here come from a boy under three years old with Wiskott-Aldrich syndrome, due to receive a stem cell transplant. Both conserved end residues are part of each CDR3. The D gene is left open where the match is weak.

TRBV4-2	-	TRBJ1-2	CASSQETRLFVRGYTF
TRBV7-6	-	TRBJ2-3	CASSLGIHTDTQYF
TRBV20-1	TRBD2	TRBJ2-7	CSARPTTAGGVYF
TRBV5-1	-	TRBJ1-6	CASSLEGKDASPLHF
TRBV2	TRBD1	TRBJ1-5	CASSDQRTGRNQPQHF
TRBV5-1	-	TRBJ2-2	CASSPAQTGELFF
TRBV10-3	TRBD1	TRBJ1-6	CAISASSQGQGNSPLHF
TRBV29-1	-	TRBJ2-5	CSVARTETQYF
TRBV28	-	TRBJ2-7	CASNSLDRADSYEQYF
TRBV6-1	TRBD1	TRBJ2-2	CASSPQGKVTGELFF
TRBV21-1	-	TRBJ1-1	CASSSHRGQGTEAFF
TRBV7-2	-	TRBJ1-5	CASSGSTVLAQPQHF